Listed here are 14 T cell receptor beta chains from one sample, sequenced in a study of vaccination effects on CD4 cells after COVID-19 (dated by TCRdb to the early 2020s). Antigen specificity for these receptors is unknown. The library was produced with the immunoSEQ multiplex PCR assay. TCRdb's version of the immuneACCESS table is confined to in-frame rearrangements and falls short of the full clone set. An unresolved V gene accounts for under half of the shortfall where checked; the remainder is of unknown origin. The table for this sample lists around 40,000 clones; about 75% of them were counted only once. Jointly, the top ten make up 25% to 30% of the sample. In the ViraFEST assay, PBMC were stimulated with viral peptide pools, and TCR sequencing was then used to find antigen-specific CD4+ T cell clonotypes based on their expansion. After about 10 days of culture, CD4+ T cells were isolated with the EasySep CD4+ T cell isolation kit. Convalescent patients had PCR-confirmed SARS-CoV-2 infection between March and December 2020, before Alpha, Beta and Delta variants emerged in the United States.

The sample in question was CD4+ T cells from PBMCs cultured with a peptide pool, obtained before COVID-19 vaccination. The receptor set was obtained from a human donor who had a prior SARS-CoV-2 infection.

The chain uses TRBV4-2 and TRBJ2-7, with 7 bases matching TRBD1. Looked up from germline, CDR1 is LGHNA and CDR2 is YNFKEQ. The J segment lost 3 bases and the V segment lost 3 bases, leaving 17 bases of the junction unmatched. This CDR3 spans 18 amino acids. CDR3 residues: CASSHRDSERGANYEQYF. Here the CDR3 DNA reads TGTGCCAGCAGCCACCGGGACAGTGAACGAGGGGCCAACTACGAGCAGTACTTC.

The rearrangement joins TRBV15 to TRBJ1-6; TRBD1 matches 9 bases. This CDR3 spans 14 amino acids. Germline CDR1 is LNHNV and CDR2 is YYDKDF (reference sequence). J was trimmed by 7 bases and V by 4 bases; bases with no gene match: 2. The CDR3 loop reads CATSIDRGNSPLHF. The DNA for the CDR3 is TGTGCCACCAGCATCGACAGGGGGAATTCACCCCTCCACTTT.

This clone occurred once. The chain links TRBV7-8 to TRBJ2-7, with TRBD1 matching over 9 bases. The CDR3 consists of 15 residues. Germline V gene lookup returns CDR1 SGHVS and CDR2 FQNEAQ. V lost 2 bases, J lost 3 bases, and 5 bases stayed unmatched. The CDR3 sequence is CASSLSRTGVYEQYF. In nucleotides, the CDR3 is TGTGCCAGCAGCTTATCGAGGACAGGGGTCTACGAGCAGTACTTC.

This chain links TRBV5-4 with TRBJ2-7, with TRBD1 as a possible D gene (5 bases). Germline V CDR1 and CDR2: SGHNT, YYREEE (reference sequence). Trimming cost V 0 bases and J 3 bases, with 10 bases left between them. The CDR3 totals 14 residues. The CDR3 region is CASSLGRVGYEQYF. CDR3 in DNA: TGTGCCAGCAGCTTGGGCAGGGTTGGCTACGAGCAGTACTTC.

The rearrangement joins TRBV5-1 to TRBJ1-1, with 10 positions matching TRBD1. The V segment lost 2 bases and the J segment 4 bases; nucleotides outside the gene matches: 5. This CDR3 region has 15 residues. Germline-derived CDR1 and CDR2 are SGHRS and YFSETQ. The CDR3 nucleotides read TGCGCCAGCAGCTTAGGACAGGGGGACCTCACTGAAGCTTTCTTT. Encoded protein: CASSLGQGDLTEAFF.

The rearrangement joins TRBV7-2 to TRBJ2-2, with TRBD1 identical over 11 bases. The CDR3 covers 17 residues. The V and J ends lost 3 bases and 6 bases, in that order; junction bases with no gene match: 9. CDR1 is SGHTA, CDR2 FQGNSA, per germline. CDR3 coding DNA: TGTGCCAGCAGCTTCGGGGACAGGGGGTTTGTGGCCGGGGAGCTGTTTTTT. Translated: CASSFGDRGFVAGELFF.

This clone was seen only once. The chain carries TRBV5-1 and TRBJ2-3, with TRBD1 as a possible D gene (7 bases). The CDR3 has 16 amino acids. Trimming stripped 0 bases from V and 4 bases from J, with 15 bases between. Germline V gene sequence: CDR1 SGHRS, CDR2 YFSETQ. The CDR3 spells CASSLAGAGGSDTQYF. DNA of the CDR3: TGCGCCAGCAGCTTGGCCGGGGCAGGGGGGTCAGATACGCAGTATTTT.

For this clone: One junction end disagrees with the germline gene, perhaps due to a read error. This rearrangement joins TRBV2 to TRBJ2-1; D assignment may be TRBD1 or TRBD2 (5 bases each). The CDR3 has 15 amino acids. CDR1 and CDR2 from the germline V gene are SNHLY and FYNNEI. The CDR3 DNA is TGTGCCAGCAGTGTTGGGGCCCGGGGAGACAATGGGCAGTTCTTC. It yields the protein CASSVGARGDNGQFF.

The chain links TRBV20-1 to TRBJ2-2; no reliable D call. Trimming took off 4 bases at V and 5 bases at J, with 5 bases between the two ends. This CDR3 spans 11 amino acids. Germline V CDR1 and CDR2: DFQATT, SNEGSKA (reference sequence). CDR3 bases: TGCAGTGCTACCAAGACCGGGGAGCTGTTTTTT. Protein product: CSATKTGELFF.

CDR3 amino acids: CASSPDTHNSPLHF. In DNA form, the CDR3 reads TGTGCCAGCAGCCCGGACACCCATAATTCACCCCTCCACTTT. The chain couples TRBV5-6 to TRBJ1-6, with a possible D match to TRBD1 (5 bases). The CDR3 is 14 residues long. Germline V gene sequence: CDR1 SGHDT, CDR2 YYEEEE. V dropped 4 bases and J dropped 5 bases, with 10 bases sitting between them.

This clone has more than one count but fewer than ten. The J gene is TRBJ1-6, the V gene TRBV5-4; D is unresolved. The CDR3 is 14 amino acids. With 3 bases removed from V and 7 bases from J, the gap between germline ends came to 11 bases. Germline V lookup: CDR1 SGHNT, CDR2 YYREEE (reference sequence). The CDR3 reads CASSSRTENSPLHF. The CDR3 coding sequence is TGTGCCAGCAGCTCCAGGACGGAGAATTCACCCCTCCACTTT.

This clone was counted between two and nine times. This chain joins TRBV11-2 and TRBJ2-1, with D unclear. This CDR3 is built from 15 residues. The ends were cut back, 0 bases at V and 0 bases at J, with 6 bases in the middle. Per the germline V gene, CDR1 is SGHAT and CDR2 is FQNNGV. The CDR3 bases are TGTGCCAGCAGCTTAGAATCCAGCTCCTACAATGAGCAGTTCTTC. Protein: CASSLESSSYNEQFF.

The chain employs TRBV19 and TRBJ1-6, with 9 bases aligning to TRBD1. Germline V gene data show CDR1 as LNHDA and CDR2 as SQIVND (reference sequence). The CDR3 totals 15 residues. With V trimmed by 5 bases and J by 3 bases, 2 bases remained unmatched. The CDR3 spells CASSDRGVYNSPLHF. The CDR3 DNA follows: TGTGCCAGTAGTGACAGGGGGGTCTATAATTCACCCCTCCACTTT.

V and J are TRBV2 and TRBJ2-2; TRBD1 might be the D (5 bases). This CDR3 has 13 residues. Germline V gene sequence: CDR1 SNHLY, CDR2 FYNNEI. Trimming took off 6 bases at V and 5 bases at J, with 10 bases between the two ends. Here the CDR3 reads CASSPRATGELFF. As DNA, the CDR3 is TGTGCCAGCAGCCCCAGGGCGACCGGGGAGCTGTTTTTT.